This T cell receptor (beta chain) came from a study of Graves' ophthalmopathy and Graves' hyperthyroidism (dated by TCRdb to 2016 to 2019). Regarding the research as a whole: Peripheral blood samples were taken at the time of initial diagnosis, before any treatment was given. The study used signatures of the TCR beta repertoire to tell Graves' ophthalmopathy apart from Graves' hyperthyroidism and to predict which patients would progress to ophthalmopathy. In total, over 130 blood samples were TCR-sequenced: approximately 40 ophthalmopathy, under 85 hyperthyroidism and about 17 hyperthyroidism-to-ophthalmopathy patients. To explore V-J signatures distinguishing ophthalmopathy from hyperthyroidism, a discovery set of 100 patients (fewer than 45 ophthalmopathy, some 55 stable hyperthyroidism) was enrolled. The independent validation cohort included 18 hyperthyroidism patients plus 17 patients who later progressed from hyperthyroidism to ophthalmopathy. In about six hyperthyroidism patients, the T-cell repertoires found in thyroid tissue were compared with those found in blood. After sampling, hyperthyroidism patients received methimazole starting at 30 mg daily, and ophthalmopathy patients received high-dose intravenous methylprednisolone.

General findings and caveats noted by the study authors: In cross-validation, the 13-signature model distinguished ophthalmopathy from stable hyperthyroidism with more than 85% sensitivity and about 81% specificity, while in the test set the corresponding values were 80% and 75%. Most expanded thyroid clonotypes with a frequency above 0.001 also appeared in blood, which suggests that blood repertoires may reflect the immune response in the thyroid. Sample size was not predetermined statistically, and investigators were not blinded to group allocation. In validation, the model predicted ophthalmopathy progression with 55% to 71% sensitivity and approximately 75% specificity; roughly 12 predicted patients were CT-confirmed with GO in a median of approximately 6.5 months.

The ophthalmopathy patients had moderately to severely active disease, with a Clinical Activity Score of 3 or higher, a NOSPECS grade of 4 or higher, and a disease duration of less than 3 months. Anyone with other autoimmune diseases, uncontrolled infections, pregnancy or lactation was excluded from the study. Clinical symptoms, serum thyroxine, TRAb, thyroid ultrasound and orbital computed tomography formed the basis of the diagnosis. PBMCs were isolated from about 9 ml of fresh peripheral blood by Ficoll-Paque density gradient centrifugation. Total RNA was extracted with Trizol reagent and quality-checked on an Agilent 2100 Bioanalyzer. This clonotype was counted ten times or more. It lacks a known antigen. No qualities accompany the bases; no much larger clone lies one base away. Including cysteine and phenylalanine, the CDR3 has 15 amino acids. Only CDR3 DNA remains: 45 bases, in frame from the first base. The germline V gene (reference sequence) supplies CDR1 SEHNR and CDR2 FQNEAQ. Relative to germline, V is 6 bases shorter and J is 6 bases shorter, with 21 bases between their ends.

For repertoire sequencing, TCR beta CDR3 regions were amplified from RNA transcripts. HTBI primers and the Qiagen OneStep RT-PCR kit were used in a first-round RT-PCR, which was followed by a second-round multiplex PCR, size selection and purification. Libraries were sequenced paired-end with 100 bp reads on an Illumina HiSeq2000. The paper's data handling went like this. SOAPnuke was used for read processing, and reads with adapters, uncalled bases, a mean Phred below 15, or no exact constant-primer or identifier match were discarded. High-quality paired reads were merged with COPE v1.2.5. Unique nucleotide sequences were defined as clonotypes and aligned to IMGT TRB V, D and J references using MiTCR v1.1. Analysis was restricted to V-J combinations with a frequency above 0.0001, which covered roughly 99% of repertoires. For each V-J combination, a TCR clonal expansion and chaos score was defined as the ratio of F50 clonal expansion to chaos observed in the TCRdist matrix. Features were reduced by Welch's t-statistics and random forest to 10 to 15 V-J combinations, which fed a naive Bayes classifier. The Morisita-Horn index was used to measure how similar the thyroid and blood repertoires were. TCRdb handled the public reads itself, with Q25 trimming in fastp and clone calling in MiXCR, and kept productive beta chains. Entries that share a CDR3 protein sequence are merged under the most common genes and DNA. TCRdb's processing, not the authors', yielded these V and J calls. This sample has 740,000 or so distinct CDR3 sequences in its table, and about 44% of those were observed once. Less than 55% of the sample is held by the ten biggest clonotypes.

The chain employs TRBV7-9 and TRBJ2-7; TRBD2 is a possible D gene, resting on 5 matching bases. The receptor was derived from an adult man with Graves' ophthalmopathy. The sequencing sample was made of peripheral blood. The CDR3 has the sequence CASRAQEAFPGEQYF. The DNA sequence follows: TGTGCCAGCAGAGCTCAGGAGGCCTTCCCTGGCGAGCAGTACTTC.